The clone carrying this T cell receptor beta chain was observed a single time. The protocol was immunoSEQ multiplex PCR, while the TCRdb copy is restricted to in-frame clones and leaves out a portion. This repertoire shows 250,000 to 350,000 clones, 89% found once; its top ten account for 0.94%. Germline-derived CDR1 and CDR2 are LNHDA and SQIVND (reference sequence). V was cut by 5 bases and J by 4 bases, with 11 bases left in between. The CDR3 length is 13 residues. The data were taken from a study of blood T cell repertoires in COVID-19. The V call is TRBV19, the J call TRBJ1-1; the D is unclear. Sequenced input: peripheral blood. This TCR derives from a woman between 35 and 50 years old who had recovered from COVID-19. The CDR3 region is CASSDLSGTEAFF. DNA of the CDR3: TGTGCCAGTAGTGACCTTAGCGGCACTGAAGCTTTCTTT.